Listed here are 27 T cell receptor beta chains from one sample, sequenced in a study of identical twins. Via MiXCR, TCRdb re-called the 5' RACE reads, giving one row per CDR3 protein. The table includes a few hundred thousand distinct CDR3 sequences, approximately 17% detected once. Sequenced input: naive T cells sorted from blood. The receptors were gathered from a man in his fifties in good health.

The rearrangement links TRBV7-9 to TRBJ2-7; D not resolved. This CDR3 spans 12 amino acids. Germline V gene data show CDR1 as SEHNR and CDR2 as FQNEAQ (reference sequence). The germline V and J ends were trimmed by 3 bases and 5 bases, with 8 bases remaining between them. The CDR3 sequence is CASSFGMDEQYF. Here the CDR3 DNA reads TGTGCCAGCAGCTTCGGTATGGACGAGCAGTACTTC.

This clonotype has more than one count but fewer than ten. The chain combines TRBV11-1 with TRBJ1-2, with TRBD1 matching over 9 bases. The germline V gene has CDR1 SGHAT and CDR2 FQDESV (reference sequence). This CDR3 is 16 amino acids long. V trimming: 4 bases; J trimming: 6 bases; junction bases outside the gene matches: 12. CDR3 sequence (DNA): TGTGCCAGCAGCTACCGGACAGGGGATTTCGTGGATGGCTACACCTTC. Protein product: CASSYRTGDFVDGYTF.

In its sample, this clonotype was seen a few times. The V call is TRBV3-1, the J call TRBJ1-1, with D unclear. The CDR3 is made up of 20 amino acids. Germline values: CDR1 LGHDT, CDR2 YNNKEL (reference sequence). V was shortened by 0 bases and J by 1 base, with 24 bases between the two germline ends. CDR3 residues: CASSQEILKWAGERNTEAFF. The CDR3 DNA reads TGTGCCAGCAGCCAAGAAATCCTCAAATGGGCAGGAGAAAGGAACACTGAAGCTTTCTTT.

There are many counts of this clonotype. The CDR3 bases are TGCAGCGTTGAGAACAGGGGCAGGAATGAGCAGTTCTTC. It yields the protein CSVENRGRNEQFF. The chain couples TRBV29-1 to TRBJ2-1, with 7 bases that match TRBD1. V was clipped by 3 bases and J by 7 bases; unmatched bases: 6. The CDR3 consists of 13 residues. Germline V gene lookup returns CDR1 SQVTM and CDR2 ANQGSEA.

This clonotype was counted between two and nine times. This chain links TRBV15 with TRBJ2-3; D is uncertain. The CDR3 spans 13 residues. Germline CDR1 and CDR2: LNHNV and YYDKDF (reference sequence). The V end lost 1 base, the J end lost 2 bases, and 4 bases lay between the germline ends. In DNA, the CDR3 is TGTGCCACCAGCAGAGTTACCACAGATACGCAGTATTTT. This gives the protein CATSRVTTDTQYF.

The chain employs TRBV4-3 and TRBJ2-1; maybe TRBD2 (5 bases). Trimming took 3 bases from V and 4 from J, leaving 7 bases between them. CDR3 length: 13 residues. Germline values: CDR1 LGHNA, CDR2 YSLEER. DNA of the CDR3: TGCGCCAGCAGCCAGTGGACTTACAATGAGCAGTTCTTC. Residues: CASSQWTYNEQFF.

The J gene is TRBJ2-3, the V gene TRBV5-5; 8 bases agree with TRBD1. This CDR3 comprises 13 residues. V was clipped by 9 bases and J by 3 bases; unmatched bases: 6. Germline-derived CDR1 and CDR2 are SGHKS and YYEKEE (reference sequence). The CDR3 here is CATAGGKTDTQYF. The CDR3 coding sequence is TGTGCCACCGCAGGGGGCAAGACAGATACGCAGTATTTT.

This clonotype was observed a handful of times. This rearrangement joins TRBV3-1 to TRBJ2-7; D is unclear. This CDR3 is 11 amino acids long. Between the trimmed V and J ends, which lost 4 bases and 4 bases, there was a span of 5 bases. Germline CDR1 reads LGHDT; CDR2 reads YNNKEL (reference sequence). The CDR3 bases are TGTGCCAGCAGCCGGGAATACGAGCAGTACTTC. As protein: CASSREYEQYF.

V and J are TRBV28 and TRBJ2-5; D ambiguous. The CDR3 consists of 15 residues. Germline loops: CDR1 MDHEN, CDR2 SYDVKM. The V and J ends lost 6 bases and 1 base respectively, with 15 bases between them. The CDR3, as DNA: TGTGCCAGCAGCGCAAAAGGTCTTTTCCAAGAGACCCAGTACTTC. Its protein product is CASSAKGLFQETQYF.

In its sample, this clonotype was seen a few times. The chain is built from TRBV29-1 and TRBJ2-1; the match to TRBD2 covers 10 bases. Germline CDR1 is SQVTM and CDR2 is ANQGSEA. Trimming removed 4 bases from V and 6 bases from J; junction bases left unmatched: 6. This CDR3 region has 14 residues. In DNA, the CDR3 is TGCAGCGTTGGAGCGGGAGGGGTCATCAATGAGCAGTTCTTC. It is translated as CSVGAGGVINEQFF.

V is TRBV20-1 and J is TRBJ2-7; the D gene is possibly TRBD2 (6 bases). Germline lookup yields CDR1 DFQATT and CDR2 SNEGSKA (reference sequence). This CDR3 contains 15 residues. V dropped 0 bases and J dropped 2 bases, with 14 bases sitting between them. This CDR3 is CSARDYTRGTYEQYF. CDR3 nucleotides: TGCAGTGCTAGAGATTACACACGGGGGACCTACGAGCAGTACTTC.

The V and J genes are TRBV20-1 and TRBJ2-3, with D possibly TRBD2 on 5 matching bases. This CDR3 is 15 amino acids long. Germline CDR1 is DFQATT and CDR2 is SNEGSKA (reference sequence). V gave up 0 bases and J gave up 2 bases, with 12 bases separating them. The CDR3 region is CSARDARVPTDTQYF. The CDR3 DNA is TGCAGTGCTAGAGATGCGCGGGTCCCCACAGATACGCAGTATTTT.

CDR3: CASSLVAGSSYNEQFF. The CDR3 nucleotides are TGTGCCAGCAGCCTCGTAGCGGGGAGCTCCTACAATGAGCAGTTCTTC. J is TRBJ2-1 and V is TRBV7-2; 8 nucleotides agree with TRBD2. V shed 5 bases and J 0 bases; nucleotides not matched to a gene: 6. The CDR3 length is 16 residues. The V gene's germline CDR1 is SGHTA and CDR2 FQGNSA.

The sample holds many counts of this clonotype. The chain combines TRBV29-1 with TRBJ2-1, with D unresolved. V was trimmed by 3 bases and J by 6 bases, leaving 18 bases between them. This CDR3 region has 15 residues. Germline V gives CDR1 SQVTM, CDR2 ANQGSEA. DNA for the CDR3: TGCAGCGTTGATAATGTAAGAGACCGGGCCAATGAGCAGTTCTTC. Protein product: CSVDNVRDRANEQFF.

This clonotype showed up just a few times. V gene TRBV7-2 combines with J gene TRBJ2-1; 14 bases fit TRBD2. Germline lookup yields CDR1 SGHTA and CDR2 FQGNSA. This CDR3 is 15 amino acids long. Trimming cost V 5 bases and J 6 bases; bases outside gene matches: 3. The CDR3 reads CASSQTSGGVNEQFF. In DNA, the CDR3 is TGTGCCAGCAGCCAGACTAGCGGGGGGGTCAATGAGCAGTTCTTC.

Ten or more counts support this clonotype. This chain connects TRBV6-2 or TRBV6-3 to TRBJ2-1, with D uncertain. Looked up from germline, CDR1 is MNHEY and CDR2 is SVGEGT. The CDR3 is 16 amino acids. Between the trimmed V and J ends, which lost 0 bases and 0 bases, there was a span of 9 bases. For the CDR3, the DNA is TGTGCCAGCAGTTACTCAGCAACGAGCTCCTACAATGAGCAGTTCTTC. Amino acids: CASSYSATSSYNEQFF.

There are many counts of this clonotype. V and J are TRBV6-1 and TRBJ1-5; TRBD1 aligns across 7 bases. CDR1 MNHNS and CDR2 SASEGT come from the germline V gene. This CDR3 spans 14 amino acids. V lost 5 bases, J lost 3 bases, and 4 bases stayed unmatched. The CDR3 DNA reads as TGTGCCAGCAGTAAGACAGGGATCAATCAGCCCCAGCATTTT. This codes for CASSKTGINQPQHF.

This clonotype was picked up many times. The chain employs TRBV10-3 and TRBJ2-3; D may be TRBD1 or TRBD2 (6 bases each). The CDR3 length is 14 residues. V was clipped by 10 bases and J by 4 bases, with 18 bases between them. Germline V gene sequence: CDR1 ENHRY, CDR2 SYGVKD. The CDR3 nucleotides are TGTGCCACAGACAGATCAAGGGGGGCAGATACGCAGTATTTT. Translating gives CATDRSRGADTQYF.

A few counts support this clonotype. This rearrangement joins TRBV6-5 to TRBJ2-3; D not resolved. CDR1 is MNHEY and CDR2 is SVGAGI in the germline V gene. The V end lost 4 bases, the J end lost 7 bases, and 9 bases lay between the germline ends. The CDR3 totals 12 residues. In DNA, the CDR3 is TGTGCCAGCAGTTCCGAGACCAATACGCAGTATTTT. This translates into CASSSETNTQYF.

The V call is TRBV11-2, the J call TRBJ2-1, with TRBD2 identical over 7 bases. After removal of 0 bases from V and 6 bases from J, the junction contained 14 bases not matched to a gene. This CDR3 has 18 residues. The germline CDR1 and CDR2 sequences are SGHAT and FQNNGV. Written as DNA, the CDR3 is TGTGCCAGCAGCTTAGATCCCGGAGCAACGGCGGGAGCCAATGAGCAGTTCTTC. Translating it yields CASSLDPGATAGANEQFF.

Ten or more counts support this clonotype. The chain carries TRBV5-1 and TRBJ1-3; the D gene is possibly TRBD1 (6 bases). The CDR3 has 16 residues. The ends were cut back, 0 bases at V and 0 bases at J, with 10 bases in the middle. Germline assignment: CDR1 SGHRS and CDR2 YFSETQ. The CDR3 DNA reads TGCGCCAGCAGCTTGGGACAGGTTCTCTCTGGAAACACCATATATTTT. This sequence encodes CASSLGQVLSGNTIYF.

This clonotype was found a few times. The rearrangement uses TRBV7-2 and TRBJ2-2; 9 bases line up with TRBD1. This CDR3 comprises 16 residues. Trimming removed 4 bases from V and 7 bases from J; junction bases left unmatched: 10. CDR1 is SGHTA and CDR2 is FQGNSA in the germline V gene. CDR3 protein: CASSSAGTGSGGELFF. CDR3 bases: TGTGCCAGCAGCTCCGCCGGGACAGGGTCGGGCGGGGAGCTGTTTTTT.

The table lists this clonotype with a count of one. A much larger clonotype is one base distant, so this may be a read error. This chain links TRBV7-9 with TRBJ1-2; D unresolved. The CDR3 sequence is 13 residues long. Germline CDR1 is SEHNR and CDR2 is FQNEAQ (reference sequence). The CDR3 loop reads CASSLESPTGYSF. In nucleotides, the CDR3 is TGTGCCAGCAGCTTGGAATCCCCCACTGGCTACTCCTTC.

This clonotype was counted a few times. The rearrangement links TRBV5-6 to TRBJ2-1; tentatively, D is TRBD1 (6 bases). Germline loops: CDR1 SGHDT, CDR2 YYEEEE. This CDR3 is built from 15 residues. The V and J ends lost 2 bases and 7 bases respectively, with 16 bases between them. The chain's CDR3 is CASSLGGPTGNEQFF. CDR3 DNA: TGTGCCAGCAGCTTAGGGGGTCCGACCGGGAATGAGCAGTTCTTC. Drawing the rest from reference TRBV5-6 and TRBJ2-1, the complete variable domain is DAGVTQSPTHLIKTRGQQVTLRCSPKSGHDTVSWYQQALGQGPQFIFQYYEEEERQRGNFPDRFSGHQFPNYSSELNVNALLLGDSALYLCASSLGGPTGNEQFFGPGTRLTVL.

The chain combines TRBV5-1 with TRBJ2-2, with a tentative D call TRBD1 (6 bases). The CDR3 runs to 15 residues. CDR1 is SGHRS and CDR2 is YFSETQ in the germline V gene. V was trimmed by 0 bases and J by 11 bases, leaving 17 bases between them. CDR3 loop: CASSLEAGEFRELFF. As DNA, the CDR3 is TGCGCCAGCAGCTTGGAGGCAGGGGAGTTCAGAGAGCTGTTTTTT. The whole variable domain, remainder taken from reference TRBV5-1 and TRBJ2-2, is KAGVTQTPRYLIKTRGQQVTLSCSPISGHRSVSWYQQTPGQGLQFLFEYFSETQRNKGNFPGRFSGRQFSNSRSEMNVSTLELGDSALYLCASSLEAGEFRELFFGEGSRLTVL.

This clonotype was counted at least ten times. The genes are TRBV5-1 and TRBJ1-6; D call uncertain. V lost 0 bases, J lost 0 bases, and 7 bases lay in between. CDR1 SGHRS and CDR2 YFSETQ come from the germline V gene. This CDR3 region has 16 residues. This chain's CDR3 is CASSLGSGSYNSPLHF. The CDR3 DNA reads TGCGCCAGCAGCTTGGGGTCCGGCTCCTATAATTCACCCCTCCACTTT.

V and J are TRBV7-9 and TRBJ2-7, with 9 positions matching TRBD2. There are 17 residues in the CDR3. The germline gives CDR1 SEHNR, CDR2 FQNEAQ (reference sequence). V shed 1 base, J shed 0 bases, and the junction held 7 bases outside the gene matches. CDR3 nucleotides: TGTGCCAGCAGCTTAGGGGAGACTAGCGGTTACTCCTACGAGCAGTACTTC. Its protein product is CASSLGETSGYSYEQYF.